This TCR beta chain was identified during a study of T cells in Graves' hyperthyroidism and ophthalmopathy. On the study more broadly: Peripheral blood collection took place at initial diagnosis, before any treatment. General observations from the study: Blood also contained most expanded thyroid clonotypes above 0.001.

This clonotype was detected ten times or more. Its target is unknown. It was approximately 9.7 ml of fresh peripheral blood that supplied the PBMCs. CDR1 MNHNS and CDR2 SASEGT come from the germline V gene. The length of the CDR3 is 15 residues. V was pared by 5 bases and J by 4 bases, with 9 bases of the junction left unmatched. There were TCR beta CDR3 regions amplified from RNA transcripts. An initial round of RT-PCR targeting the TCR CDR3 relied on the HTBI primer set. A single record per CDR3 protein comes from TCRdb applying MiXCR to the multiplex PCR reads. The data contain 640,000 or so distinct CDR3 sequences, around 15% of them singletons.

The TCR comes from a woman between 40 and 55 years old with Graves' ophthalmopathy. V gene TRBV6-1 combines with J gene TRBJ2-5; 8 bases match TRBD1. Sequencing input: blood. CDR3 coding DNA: TGTGCCAGCAGTCTGACAGGGGTACGCGGAGAGACCCAGTACTTC. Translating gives CASSLTGVRGETQYF.